Each of the 10 T cell receptor beta chains below was sequenced from the same sample in a study of T cell repertoires in cytomegalovirus infection. No antigen is known for these receptors. TCRdb fed the reads into MiXCR, producing one record per CDR3 protein. This sample has about 740,000 distinct CDR3 sequences, with about 33% found just once. The sequenced sample was cultured PBMCs, obtained from culture after CMV antigen stimulation. The receptors stem from a human donor in good health (CMV status not recorded). Some clones in this sample may be carry-over from other donors' samples.

The chain carries TRBV28 and TRBJ1-5; D not certain. V lost 4 bases to trimming and J lost 0 bases, with 7 bases between them. This CDR3 is built from 14 residues. CDR1 is MDHEN, CDR2 SYDVKM, per germline. This chain's CDR3 is CASSWADSNQPQHF. Written as DNA, the CDR3 is TGTGCCAGCAGTTGGGCGGATAGCAATCAGCCCCAGCATTTT.

This clonotype has more than one count but fewer than ten. V and J are TRBV19 and TRBJ1-1; tentatively, D is TRBD1 (5 bases). The CDR3 loop spans 13 amino acids. Germline V gene sequence: CDR1 LNHDA, CDR2 SQIVND (reference sequence). Trimming left V 1 base short and J 6 bases short, with 9 bases between. The CDR3: CASSIGGRSEAFF. The CDR3 bases are TGTGCCAGTAGTATAGGGGGCAGGTCTGAAGCTTTCTTT.

The J gene is TRBJ2-5, the V gene TRBV19; D unresolved. Per germline, CDR1 LNHDA and CDR2 SQIVND (reference sequence). CDR3 size: 14 residues. Trimming took 4 bases from V and 4 from J, leaving 13 bases between them. CDR3 nucleotide sequence: TGTGCCAGTAGTACCTACAGTTCCCGAGAGACCCAGTACTTC. This gives the protein CASSTYSSRETQYF.

This clonotype was seen only a few times. This chain links TRBV4-1 with TRBJ2-1; D is unresolved. The CDR3 is 17 residues long. Trimming shortened V by 2 bases and J by 1 base, and 15 bases separated the two germline ends. Germline loops: CDR1 MGHRA, CDR2 YSYEKL. The CDR3 loop is CASSQRLLSISYNEQFF. For the CDR3, the DNA is TGCGCCAGCAGCCAACGCCTCTTGAGTATTTCCTACAATGAGCAGTTCTTC.

In this sample, this clonotype turned up a few times. This chain joins TRBV15 and TRBJ2-7, with TRBD1 identical over 9 bases. Germline CDR1 LNHNV, CDR2 YYDKDF (reference sequence). J lost 3 bases, V lost 5 bases, and 8 bases had no gene match. The CDR3 is 15 amino acids. DNA for the CDR3: TGTGCCACCAGCGAACCGGGACAGGGATACTACGAGCAGTACTTC. Its protein product is CATSEPGQGYYEQYF.

The rearrangement links TRBV11-2 to TRBJ2-7; D ambiguous. The CDR3 spans 17 residues. Per the germline V gene, CDR1 is SGHAT and CDR2 is FQNNGV. Trimming took 3 bases from V and 0 from J, leaving 18 bases between them. The CDR3 coding sequence is TGTGCCAGCAGCTTCCACCCCCGTCCTGACTCCTCCTACGAGCAGTACTTC. It specifies CASSFHPRPDSSYEQYF. Looking up the rest from reference TRBV11-2 and TRBJ2-7 gives the full variable domain: EAGVAQSPRYKIIEKRQSVAFWCNPISGHATLYWYQQILGQGPKLLIQFQNNGVVDDSQLPKDRFSAERLKGVDSTLKIQPAKLEDSAVYLCASSFHPRPDSSYEQYFGPGTRLTVT.

V is TRBV27 and J is TRBJ2-2; D is possibly TRBD2 (7 bases). The length of the CDR3 is 15 residues. Deletions cut 7 bases from V and 2 bases from J, with 14 bases between. CDR1 and CDR2 (germline): MNHEY, SMNVEV (reference sequence). CDR3 DNA: TGTGCCAGCAACCTGGGGGGGGCCAACACCGGGGAGCTGTTTTTT. Its translation: CASNLGGANTGELFF.

The chain has TRBV19 and TRBJ2-1, with TRBD2 matching 7 bases. The CDR3 runs to 15 residues. Germline V lookup: CDR1 LNHDA, CDR2 SQIVND (reference sequence). Trimming removed 2 bases from V and 9 bases from J; junction bases left unmatched: 10. This CDR3 is CASSIPGGRLGEQFF. The CDR3 region has the DNA TGTGCCAGTAGTATACCGGGCGGGAGACTCGGTGAGCAGTTCTTC.

This clonotype was seen at least ten times. The chain uses TRBV7-8 and TRBJ1-1; D possibly corresponds to TRBD1 (5 bases). Trimming took 6 bases from V and 0 from J, leaving 8 bases between them. The CDR3 totals 13 residues. Germline CDR1 is SGHVS and CDR2 is FQNEAQ. The CDR3 DNA sequence: TGTGCCAGCAGACTACAGGTGAACACTGAAGCTTTCTTT. It encodes CASRLQVNTEAFF.

V is TRBV5-5 and J is TRBJ2-1; D is possibly TRBD1 (5 bases). Trimming shortened V by 2 bases and J by 10 bases, and 10 bases separated the two germline ends. The germline V gene has CDR1 SGHKS and CDR2 YYEKEE (reference sequence). The CDR3 runs to 12 residues. The CDR3 spells CASSFWGEEQFF. As DNA, the CDR3 is TGTGCCAGCAGCTTTTGGGGCGAGGAGCAGTTCTTC.